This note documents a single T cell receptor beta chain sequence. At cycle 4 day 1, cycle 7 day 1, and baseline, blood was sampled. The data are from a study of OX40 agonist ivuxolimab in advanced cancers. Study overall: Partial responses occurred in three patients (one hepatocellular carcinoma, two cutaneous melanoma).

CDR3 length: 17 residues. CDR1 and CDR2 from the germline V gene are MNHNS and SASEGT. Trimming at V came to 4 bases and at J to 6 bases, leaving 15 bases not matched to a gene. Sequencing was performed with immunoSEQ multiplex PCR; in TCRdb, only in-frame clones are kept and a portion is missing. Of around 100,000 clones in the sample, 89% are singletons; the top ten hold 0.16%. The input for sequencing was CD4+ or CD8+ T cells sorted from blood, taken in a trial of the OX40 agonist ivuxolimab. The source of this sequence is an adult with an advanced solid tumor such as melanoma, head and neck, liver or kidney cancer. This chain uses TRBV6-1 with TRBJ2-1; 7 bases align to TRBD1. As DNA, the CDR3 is TGTGCCAGCAGTGCAAGATCCTACGGGACAGATCGCAATGAGCAGTTCTTC. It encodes CASSARSYGTDRNEQFF.